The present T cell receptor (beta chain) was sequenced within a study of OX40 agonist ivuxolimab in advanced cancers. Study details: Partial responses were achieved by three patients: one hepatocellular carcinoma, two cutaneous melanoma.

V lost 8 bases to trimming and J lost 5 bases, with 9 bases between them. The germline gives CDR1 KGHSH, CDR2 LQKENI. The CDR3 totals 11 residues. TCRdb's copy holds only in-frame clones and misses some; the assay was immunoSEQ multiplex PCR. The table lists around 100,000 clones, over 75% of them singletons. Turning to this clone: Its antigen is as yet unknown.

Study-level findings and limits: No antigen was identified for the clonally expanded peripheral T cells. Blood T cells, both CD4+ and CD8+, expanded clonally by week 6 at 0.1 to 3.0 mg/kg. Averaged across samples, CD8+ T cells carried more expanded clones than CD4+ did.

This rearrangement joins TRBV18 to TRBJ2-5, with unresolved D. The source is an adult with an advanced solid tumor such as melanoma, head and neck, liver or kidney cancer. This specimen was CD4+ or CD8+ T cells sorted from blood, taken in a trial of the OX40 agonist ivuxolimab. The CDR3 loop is CASRFGETQYF. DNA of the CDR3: TGTGCCAGCAGGTTCGGGGAGACCCAGTACTTC.